This paragraph reports one T cell receptor (beta chain). Its antigen remains unidentified. Measured with immunoSEQ multiplex PCR; TCRdb has only the in-frame clones, and not every one. The sample lists approximately 79,000 clones, around 87% occurring once. This sample stems from a study of OX40 agonist ivuxolimab in advanced cancers. CDR3 size: 14 residues. Germline V gene lookup returns CDR1 SGHRS and CDR2 YFSETQ. Trimming removed 0 bases from V and 1 base from J, with 6 bases in between. Study results and caveats: The antigens recognized by the expanded peripheral T cells, that is their antigen specificity, were not determined.

The TCR sequence derives from an adult with an advanced solid tumor such as melanoma, head and neck, liver or kidney cancer. The sequenced sample was CD4+ or CD8+ T cells sorted from blood, obtained in a trial of the OX40 agonist ivuxolimab. The V gene is TRBV5-1, the J gene TRBJ2-3; possible D gene TRBD1, 6 bases. The CDR3 loop reads CASSLAGGTDTQYF. The DNA for the CDR3 is TGCGCCAGCAGCTTGGCAGGGGGCACAGATACGCAGTATTTT.